This TCR beta chain was sequenced in a study of blood T cell repertoires in COVID-19. In the study's own analysis: From reference gene primer amplification, estimates of nucleated cell counts were derived. Clones were read by immunoSEQ multiplex PCR, and TCRdb kept only the in-frame ones, dropping some. That table gives V, J and clone size, and the DNA gave D and trimming. Of about 170,000 clones in the sample, around four fifths are singletons; the top ten hold roughly 8.1%. The CDR3 contains 16 residues. Germline V CDR1 and CDR2: MGHRA, YSYEKL. J lost 6 bases, V lost 0 bases, and 6 bases had no gene match. Recruited during active infection, patients (from Seattle) were subsequently followed longitudinally.

Sequencing was performed on peripheral blood. The receptor was isolated from a woman of 80 years or more with COVID-19, enrolled during active disease. This rearrangement joins TRBV4-1 to TRBJ2-3; the match to TRBD2 covers 10 bases. For the CDR3, the DNA is TGCGCCAGCAGCCAAGACCGCACAGCGGGGGGGGATACGCAGTATTTT. Encoded protein: CASSQDRTAGGDTQYF.